This T cell receptor (beta chain) was sequenced during a study of OX40 agonist ivuxolimab in advanced cancers. A note on the overall study: Ivuxolimab was an agonistic, fully human IgG2 monoclonal antibody directed against OX40 (CD134), a costimulatory receptor. The purpose of peripheral TCRbeta sequencing was to test whether ivuxolimab changed TCR sequence diversity and led to clonal T-cell expansion. The paper reports the monotherapy dose-escalation portion (N = 52 patients) of the phase I ivuxolimab trial. Partial responses occurred in three dose-escalation patients: two with cutaneous melanoma and one with hepatocellular carcinoma. Of the 52 patients in dose escalation, some 20 had hepatocellular carcinoma, some 15 had melanoma, 9 had renal cell carcinoma and 9 had head and neck cancer. A male proportion of around 80% and a mean age of about 60 years, ranging from roughly 23 to 85, were recorded for the dose-escalation cohort. Patients were allowed to have had prior anti-PD-1, anti-PD-L1 or anti-CTLA-4 therapy, and approximately 40% of the dose-escalation patients had been treated with checkpoint inhibitors. Intravenous ivuxolimab was administered to patients every 2 weeks at six dose levels: 0.01, 0.1, 0.3, 1.5, 3 and 10 mg/kg. Beyond this particular receptor, the publication reports: The antigen specificity of the clonally expanded peripheral T cells was not determined. In partial responders in the 0.1-3.0 mg/kg groups, normalized peripheral clonal expansion was found to be among the lowest, especially among CD8+ T cells. Clonal expansion of both CD4+ and CD8+ blood T cells was observed from baseline to week 6 at doses 0.1 to 3.0 mg/kg. Low levels of normalized T-cell clonal expansion were also shown by some nonresponding patients. After ivuxolimab, CD8+ T cells had more expanded clones than CD4+ T cells on average.

According to the germline V gene, CDR1 reads MNHEY and CDR2 reads SVGAGI. V loses 2 bases, J loses 4 bases, and the germline ends lie 12 bases apart. The CDR3 sequence holds 14 residues, the cysteine and phenylalanine included. Of the read, only the CDR3 DNA is kept; its 42 bases are in frame from base 1. To sequence the TCRbeta CDR3 region, genomic DNA was isolated from the sorted cells. TCRbeta CDR3 regions were sequenced using the immunoSEQ Assay. This immuneACCESS table, as held by TCRdb, lists in-frame sequences with V and J called but not all clones. Of the missing ones, under half trace to an unresolved V gene in checked studies; the others have no known cause. This sample has around 54,000 clones in its table, and 91% of those were observed once. 8.7% of the sample belongs to the ten largest clones. Concerning this clone: Its antigen is still unknown. No much larger clone is present one base from it, and per-base qualities are unavailable.

Patients with autoimmune disease history or receiving systemic immunosuppression were excluded from the trial. In every dose cohort, peripheral blood was drawn for TCR sequencing at baseline, cycle 4 day 1, and cycle 7 day 1. Samples were obtained from an open-label, multicenter, first-in-human phase I dose-escalation trial of ivuxolimab. Adults with locally advanced or metastatic head and neck squamous cell, hepatocellular, melanoma or renal cell carcinoma were enrolled in the trial. Before TCR sequencing, CD4+ and CD8+ T cells were separately sorted from peripheral blood. Source: CD4+ or CD8+ T cells sorted from blood, taken in a trial of the OX40 agonist ivuxolimab. The chain is encoded by TRBV6-5 joined to TRBJ2-7; TRBD1 is a weak D gene call, 5 bases matching. The sequence came from an adult with an advanced solid tumor such as melanoma, head and neck, liver or kidney cancer. CDR3 protein: CASSYGVQGYEQYF. The DNA sequence follows: TGTGCCAGCAGTTACGGGGTTCAGGGATACGAGCAGTACTTC.